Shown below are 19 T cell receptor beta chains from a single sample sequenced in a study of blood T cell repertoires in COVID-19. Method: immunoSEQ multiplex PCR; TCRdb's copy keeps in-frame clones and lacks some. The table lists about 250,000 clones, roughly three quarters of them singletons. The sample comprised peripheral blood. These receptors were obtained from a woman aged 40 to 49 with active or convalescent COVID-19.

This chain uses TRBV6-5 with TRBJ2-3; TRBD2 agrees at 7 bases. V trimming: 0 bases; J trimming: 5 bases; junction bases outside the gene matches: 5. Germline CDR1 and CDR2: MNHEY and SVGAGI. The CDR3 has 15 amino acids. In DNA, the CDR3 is TGTGCCAGCAGTTACTCAGTAGCGGGTGGAGATACGCAGTATTTT. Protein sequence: CASSYSVAGGDTQYF.

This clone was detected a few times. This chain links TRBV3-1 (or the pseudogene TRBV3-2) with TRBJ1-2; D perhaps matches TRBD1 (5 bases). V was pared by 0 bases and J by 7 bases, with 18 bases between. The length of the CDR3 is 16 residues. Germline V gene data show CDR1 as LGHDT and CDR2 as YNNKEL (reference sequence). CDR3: CASSQDQRGTIGGYTF. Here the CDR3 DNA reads TGTGCCAGCAGCCAAGATCAGCGGGGGACTATCGGTGGCTACACCTTC.

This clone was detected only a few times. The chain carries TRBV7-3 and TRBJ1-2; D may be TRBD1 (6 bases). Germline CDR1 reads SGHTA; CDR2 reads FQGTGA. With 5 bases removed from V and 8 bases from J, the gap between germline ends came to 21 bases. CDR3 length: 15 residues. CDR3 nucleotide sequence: TGTGCCAGCAGCCCGACGGGGGGCGATACTCGCGGCTACACCTTC. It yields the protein CASSPTGGDTRGYTF.

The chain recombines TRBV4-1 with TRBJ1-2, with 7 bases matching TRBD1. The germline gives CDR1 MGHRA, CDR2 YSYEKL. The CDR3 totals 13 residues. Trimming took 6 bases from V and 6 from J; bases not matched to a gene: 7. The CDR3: CASRSTGVDGYTF. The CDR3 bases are TGCGCCAGCAGAAGCACAGGGGTCGATGGCTACACCTTC.

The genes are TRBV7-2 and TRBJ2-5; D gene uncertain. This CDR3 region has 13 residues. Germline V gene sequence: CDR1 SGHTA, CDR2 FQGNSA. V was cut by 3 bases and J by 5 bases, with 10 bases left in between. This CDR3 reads CASSFPPVETQYF. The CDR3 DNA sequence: TGTGCCAGCAGCTTCCCCCCAGTGGAGACCCAGTACTTC.

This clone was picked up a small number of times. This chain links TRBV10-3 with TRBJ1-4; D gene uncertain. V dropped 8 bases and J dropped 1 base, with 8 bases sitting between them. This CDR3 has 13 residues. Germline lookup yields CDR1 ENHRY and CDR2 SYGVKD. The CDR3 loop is CAIGQETNEKLFF. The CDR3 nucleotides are TGTGCCATCGGCCAGGAAACTAATGAAAAACTGTTTTTT.

CDR3: CASLRDLGDTEAFF. The CDR3 nucleotides are TGTGCCAGCTTAAGAGATCTAGGCGACACTGAAGCTTTCTTT. This chain joins TRBV6-5 and TRBJ1-1; D gene uncertain. The CDR3 covers 14 residues. Trimming took off 8 bases at V and 3 bases at J, with 16 bases between the two ends. Germline V CDR1 and CDR2: MNHEY, SVGAGI.

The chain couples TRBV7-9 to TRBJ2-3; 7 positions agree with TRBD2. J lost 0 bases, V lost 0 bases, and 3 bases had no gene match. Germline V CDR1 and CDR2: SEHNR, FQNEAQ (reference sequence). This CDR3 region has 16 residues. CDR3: CASSLAPGGSTDTQYF. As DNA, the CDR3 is TGTGCCAGCAGCTTAGCGCCGGGAGGTAGCACAGATACGCAGTATTTT.

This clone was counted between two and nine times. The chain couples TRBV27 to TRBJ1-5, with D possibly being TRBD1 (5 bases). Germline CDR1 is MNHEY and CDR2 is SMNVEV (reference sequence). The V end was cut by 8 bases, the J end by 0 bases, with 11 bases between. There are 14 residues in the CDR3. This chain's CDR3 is CASDSSYSNQPQHF. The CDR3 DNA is TGTGCCAGCGACAGCTCTTATAGCAATCAGCCCCAGCATTTT.

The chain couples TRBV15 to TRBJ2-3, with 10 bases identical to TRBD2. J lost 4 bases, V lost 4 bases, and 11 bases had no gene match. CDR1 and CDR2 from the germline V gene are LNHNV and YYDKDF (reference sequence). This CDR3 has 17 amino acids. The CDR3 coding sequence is TGTGCCACCAGCATACAGCGGGGGGGATTACAATCAGATACGCAGTATTTT. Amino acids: CATSIQRGGLQSDTQYF.

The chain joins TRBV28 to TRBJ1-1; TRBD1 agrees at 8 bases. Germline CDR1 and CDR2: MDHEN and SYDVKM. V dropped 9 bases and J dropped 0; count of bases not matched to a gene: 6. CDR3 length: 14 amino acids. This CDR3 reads CASSRGRLNTEAFF. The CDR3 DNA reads TGTGCCAGTTCCAGGGGGCGTCTGAACACTGAAGCTTTCTTT.

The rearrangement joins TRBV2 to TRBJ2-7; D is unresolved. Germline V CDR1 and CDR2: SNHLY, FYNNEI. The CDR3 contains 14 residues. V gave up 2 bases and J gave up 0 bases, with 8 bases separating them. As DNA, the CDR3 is TGTGCCAGCAGTGAAAGGCAGGTCTCCTACGAGCAGTACGTC. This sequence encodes CASSERQVSYEQYV.

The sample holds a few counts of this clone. CDR3: CAIRGGAEGDTQYF. The DNA of the CDR3 is TGTGCCATCAGGGGGGGAGCAGAGGGTGATACGCAGTATTTT. The V call is TRBV10-3, the J call TRBJ2-3, with D tentatively TRBD2 (6 bases). V gave up 6 bases and J gave up 6 bases, with 16 bases separating them. Germline V lookup: CDR1 ENHRY, CDR2 SYGVKD. The CDR3 loop spans 14 amino acids.

Here the CDR3 reads CASSQYPLAGGINEQFF. CDR3 sequence (DNA): TGTGCCAGCAGCCAATACCCACTAGCGGGGGGGATCAATGAGCAGTTCTTC. The chain has TRBV4-2 and TRBJ2-1; 13 nucleotides match TRBD2. The CDR3 loop spans 17 amino acids. V lost 2 bases to trimming and J lost 6 bases; unmatched junction nucleotides: 7. CDR1 and CDR2 from the germline V gene are LGHNA and YNFKEQ.

This CDR3 reads CASSLGGGLGLNTIYF. The CDR3 coding sequence is TGTGCCAGCAGCTTGGGAGGGGGATTAGGTCTGAACACCATATATTTT. The chain has TRBV5-4 and TRBJ1-3, with D possibly matching TRBD1 (6 bases). Germline values: CDR1 SGHNT, CDR2 YYREEE (reference sequence). CDR3 size: 16 residues. The germline V and J ends were trimmed by 0 bases and 7 bases, with 17 bases remaining between them.

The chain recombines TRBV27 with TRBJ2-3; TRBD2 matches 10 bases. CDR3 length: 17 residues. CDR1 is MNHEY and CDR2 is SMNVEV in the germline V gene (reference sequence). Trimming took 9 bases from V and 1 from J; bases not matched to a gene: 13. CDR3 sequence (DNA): TGTGCCAGTTTCAGCTCGAGCGGGGGGGCCGGCACAGATACGCAGTATTTT. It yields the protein CASFSSSGGAGTDTQYF.

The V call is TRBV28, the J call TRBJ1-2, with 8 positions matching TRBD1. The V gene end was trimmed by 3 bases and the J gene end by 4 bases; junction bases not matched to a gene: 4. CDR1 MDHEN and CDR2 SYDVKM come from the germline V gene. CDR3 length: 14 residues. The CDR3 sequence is CASSLNRGSYGYTF. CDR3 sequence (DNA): TGTGCCAGCAGTTTGAACAGGGGGAGCTATGGCTACACCTTC.

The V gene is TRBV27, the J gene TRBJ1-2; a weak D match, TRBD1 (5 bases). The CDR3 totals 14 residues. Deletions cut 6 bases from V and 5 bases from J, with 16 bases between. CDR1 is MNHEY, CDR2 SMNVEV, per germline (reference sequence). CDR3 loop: CASSPSGTSYGYTF. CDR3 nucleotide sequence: TGTGCCAGCAGCCCCTCCGGGACTAGTTATGGCTACACCTTC.

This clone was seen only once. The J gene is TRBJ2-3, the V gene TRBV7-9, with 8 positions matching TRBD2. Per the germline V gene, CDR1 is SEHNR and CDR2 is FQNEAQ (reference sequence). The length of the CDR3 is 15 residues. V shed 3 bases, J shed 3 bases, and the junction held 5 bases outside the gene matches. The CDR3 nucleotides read TGTGCCAGCAGCTTTTCAACGGGGGGGACAGATACGCAGTATTTT. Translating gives CASSFSTGGTDTQYF. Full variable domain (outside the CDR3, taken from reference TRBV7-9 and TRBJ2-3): DTGVSQNPRHKITKRGQNVTFRCDPISEHNRLYWYRQTLGQGPEFLTYFQNEAQLEKSRLLSDRFSAERPKGSFSTLEIQRTEQGDSAMYLCASSFSTGGTDTQYFGPGTRLTVL.